Each of the 3 T cell receptor beta chains below was sequenced from the same sample in a study of blood T cells in healthy people across ages. The second PCR ran roughly 7 to 12 cycles with a sample-barcoded 5' primer and J-beta primers. Each CDR3 protein gets one entry after TCRdb re-called the 5' RACE reads with MiXCR. The repertoire holds 800,000 to 950,000 distinct CDR3 sequences, with under 35% as singletons. A further study also used this sample, focusing on T cells of mothers and their children.

Sequenced input: blood. All receptors come from a woman aged 35 to 49 in good health.

The J gene is TRBJ1-5, the V gene TRBV18; D might be TRBD1 (5 bases). Trimming stripped 3 bases from V and 6 bases from J, with 15 bases between. This CDR3 has 15 amino acids. Germline CDR1 reads KGHSH; CDR2 reads LQKENI. The CDR3 protein is CASSPSTGQGQPQHF. The CDR3 DNA sequence: TGTGCCAGCTCACCCTCGACGGGGCAGGGTCAGCCCCAGCATTTT.

This clonotype has more than one count but fewer than ten. The chain recombines TRBV19 with TRBJ2-1, with D possibly being TRBD2 (6 bases). From germline, CDR1 is LNHDA and CDR2 SQIVND (reference sequence). The length of the CDR3 is 15 residues. V lost 3 bases, J lost 3 bases, and 12 bases lay in between. This CDR3 is CASSIFSGGYNEQFF. The CDR3 DNA follows: TGTGCCAGTAGTATCTTTTCCGGGGGCTACAATGAGCAGTTCTTC.

In the case of this clonotype: A much larger clone is a single base away; this may be a read error. The chain joins TRBV6-1 to TRBJ2-1; TRBD2 agrees at 10 bases. This CDR3 has 15 amino acids. Germline assignment: CDR1 MNHNS and CDR2 SASEGT. The junction had 9 bases not matched to a gene; V was cut back by 2 bases and J by 11 bases. CDR3 residues: CASSETAGGPDKQFF. CDR3 in DNA: TGTGCCAGCAGTGAAACAGCGGGGGGGCCGGATAAGCAGTTCTTC.